These 2 T cell receptor beta chains were sequenced from one sample in a study of identical twins. A single record per CDR3 protein comes from TCRdb applying MiXCR to the 5' RACE reads. The sample lists some 710,000 distinct CDR3 sequences, roughly 6% occurring once. The sample was naive T cells sorted from blood. The origin of the receptors is a man between 18 and 35 years old in good health.

A few counts support this clonotype. The chain has TRBV5-6 and TRBJ2-7; TRBD2 is a possible D gene (7 bases). With 5 bases removed from V and 2 bases from J, the gap between germline ends came to 35 bases. Germline values: CDR1 SGHDT, CDR2 YYEEEE. The CDR3 covers 21 residues. CDR3 coding DNA: TGTGCCAGCAGTTCCGACTTAGCAAACTCAATGGTCCGGGGGGCCCCCTACGAGCAGTACTTC. It yields the protein CASSSDLANSMVRGAPYEQYF.

Ten or more counts support this clonotype. CDR3 loop: CASSQTGHNEQFF. CDR3 in DNA: TGTGCCAGCAGCCAGACAGGGCATAATGAGCAGTTCTTC. The chain links TRBV7-9 to TRBJ2-1; 7 bases fit TRBD1. The germline gives CDR1 SEHNR, CDR2 FQNEAQ (reference sequence). The CDR3 contains 13 residues. V trimming: 5 bases; J trimming: 7 bases; junction bases outside the gene matches: 5.